The clone carrying this TCR beta chain was seen once. This CDR3 region has 12 residues. V lost 2 bases, J lost 7 bases, and 9 bases lay in between. Germline CDR1 SGHRS, CDR2 YFSETQ. The table came from immunoSEQ multiplex PCR; TCRdb's copy has only in-frame clones and leaves some out. The sample has about 82,000 clones, around 83% seen once; the top ten hold more than 15%. The data were taken from a study of blood T cell repertoires in COVID-19. The wider study: T cells, B-cell-depleted T cells, or PBMCs supplied cDNA or gDNA.

The source of this sequence is a woman aged 60-75 years with acute or convalescent COVID-19. The V gene is TRBV5-1, the J gene TRBJ1-1, with a possible D match to TRBD1 (5 bases). The material sequenced was peripheral blood. The CDR3 here is CASSFPDSEAFF. The DNA of the CDR3 is TGCGCCAGCAGCTTCCCCGACAGTGAAGCTTTCTTT. The complete variable domain, with remaining parts taken from reference TRBV5-1 and TRBJ1-1, reads KAGVTQTPRYLIKTRGQQVTLSCSPISGHRSVSWYQQTPGQGLQFLFEYFSETQRNKGNFPGRFSGRQFSNSRSEMNVSTLELGDSALYLCASSFPDSEAFFGQGTRLTVV.